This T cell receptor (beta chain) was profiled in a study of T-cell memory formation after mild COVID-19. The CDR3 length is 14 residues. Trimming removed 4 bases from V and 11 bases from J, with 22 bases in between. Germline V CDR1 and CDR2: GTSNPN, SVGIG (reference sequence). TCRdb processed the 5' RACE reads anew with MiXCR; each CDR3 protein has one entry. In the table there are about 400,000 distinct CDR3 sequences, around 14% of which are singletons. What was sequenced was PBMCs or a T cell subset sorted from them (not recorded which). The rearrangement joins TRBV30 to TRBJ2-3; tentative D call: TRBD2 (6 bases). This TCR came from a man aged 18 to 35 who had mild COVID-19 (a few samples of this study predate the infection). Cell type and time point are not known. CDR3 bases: TGTGCCTGGACCGGTACGGGGGATCTCGGCATGCAGTATTTT. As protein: CAWTGTGDLGMQYF.